The 27 T cell receptor beta chains listed next were all sequenced from one sample in a study of cytomegalovirus exposure and HLA in healthy donors. PCR was performed using 60 Vbeta and 13 Jbeta primers. The protocol was immunoSEQ multiplex PCR, while the TCRdb copy is restricted to in-frame clones and leaves out a portion. The top ten clones hold over 9.5% of a sample with 60,000 to 70,000 clones, roughly 70% of them seen once. Sequenced sample: PBMCs. The receptors were gathered from a young woman in good health and CMV-seronegative.

This chain uses TRBV2 with TRBJ1-5; 10 nucleotides align to TRBD1. Germline-derived CDR1 and CDR2 are SNHLY and FYNNEI. The CDR3 consists of 14 residues. Losses at the gene ends were 7 bases for V and 4 bases for J; bases not matched to a gene: 4. The CDR3 here is CASNRQGANQPQHF. In nucleotides, the CDR3 is TGTGCCAGCAATAGACAGGGGGCGAATCAGCCCCAGCATTTT.

The chain is built from TRBV4-1 and TRBJ1-1; perhaps TRBD1 as D (5 bases). The CDR3 loop spans 12 amino acids. Germline-derived CDR1 and CDR2 are MGHRA and YSYEKL. Trimming cost V 5 bases and J 11 bases, with 15 bases left between them. The CDR3 DNA reads as TGCGCCAGCAGCTCGACAGCCTTGAGGGCTTTCTTT. Translation: CASSSTALRAFF.

The chain uses TRBV5-1 and TRBJ2-1, with D possibly matching TRBD2 (6 bases). The CDR3 contains 13 residues. V lost 4 bases, J lost 8 bases, and 13 bases lay in between. Per germline, CDR1 SGHRS and CDR2 YFSETQ. DNA of the CDR3: TGCGCCAGCAGCGGCGGGACTTCCCATGAGCAGTTCTTC. Residues: CASSGGTSHEQFF.

Only a few counts were recorded for this clone. The genes are TRBV9 and TRBJ2-3; maybe TRBD2 (6 bases). Trimming left V 0 bases short and J 3 bases short, with 14 bases between. The CDR3 is made up of 16 amino acids. The germline V gene has CDR1 SGDLS and CDR2 YYNGEE. The DNA of the CDR3 is TGTGCCAGCAGCGTAGGAACAATGGAGGGGACAGATACGCAGTATTTT. It encodes CASSVGTMEGTDTQYF.

The chain's CDR3 is CASSLTGTGDEQYF. The CDR3 DNA follows: TGCGCCAGCAGCCTAACCGGGACAGGGGACGAGCAGTACTTC. The chain employs TRBV4-1 and TRBJ2-7; 10 nucleotides agree with TRBD1. Looked up from germline, CDR1 is MGHRA and CDR2 is YSYEKL. The CDR3 contains 14 residues. The V segment lost 4 bases and the J segment 5 bases; nucleotides outside the gene matches: 5.

The V call is TRBV27, the J call TRBJ2-7; D not resolved. The length of the CDR3 is 12 residues. Germline CDR1 MNHEY, CDR2 SMNVEV (reference sequence). V shed 0 bases and J shed 3 bases, with 3 bases lying between them. The CDR3 DNA is TGTGCCAGCAGTTTATCCTTCTACGAGCAGTACTTC. This codes for CASSLSFYEQYF.

Written as DNA, the CDR3 is TGTGCCTGGAGTGTAGGGCAGGGAAACCAGCATTTT. This codes for CAWSVGQGNQHF. This chain uses TRBV30 with TRBJ1-5; a weak D match, TRBD1 (5 bases). CDR1 is GTSNPN and CDR2 is SVGIG in the germline V gene (reference sequence). Trimming removed 0 bases from V and 12 bases from J, with 12 bases in between. The CDR3 has 12 amino acids.

The J gene is TRBJ1-6, the V gene TRBV7-9; the D gene is possibly TRBD1 (5 bases). Per germline, CDR1 SEHNR and CDR2 FQNEAQ (reference sequence). The germline V and J ends were trimmed by 1 base and 5 bases, with 9 bases remaining between them. CDR3 length equals 15 residues. CDR3: CASSLGGSHNSPLHF. In nucleotides, the CDR3 is TGTGCCAGCAGCTTAGGGGGCAGCCATAATTCACCCCTCCACTTT.

The chain carries TRBV28 and TRBJ2-2; D is uncertain. Looked up from germline, CDR1 is MDHEN and CDR2 is SYDVKM. With 8 bases removed from V and 2 bases from J, the gap between germline ends came to 9 bases. The CDR3 is 13 residues long. The CDR3 is CASGNSNTGELFF. CDR3 in DNA: TGTGCCAGCGGCAACAGCAACACCGGGGAGCTGTTTTTT.

This clone has only a few counts. The rearrangement joins TRBV25-1 to TRBJ1-1, with 7 bases fitting TRBD1. Germline CDR1 reads MGHDK; CDR2 reads SYGVNS. This CDR3 spans 11 amino acids. The ends lost 9 bases at V and 8 bases at J; junction bases unmatched: 6. DNA of the CDR3: TGTGCCAGTAGGTGGGGACAGGAAGCTTTCTTT. Its protein is CASRWGQEAFF.

The genes are TRBV9 and TRBJ2-7; perhaps TRBD2 as D (6 bases). The CDR3 has 12 residues. The germline V and J ends were trimmed by 4 bases and 5 bases, with 10 bases remaining between them. Germline CDR1 SGDLS, CDR2 YYNGEE. The CDR3 coding sequence is TGTGCCAGCAGCTCGGAGGGCCACGAGCAGTACTTC. Its protein product is CASSSEGHEQYF.

The CDR3 sequence: CATSRAGLAGAYEQYF. The CDR3 nucleotides are TGTGCCACCAGCAGAGCGGGACTAGCGGGGGCCTACGAGCAGTACTTC. The chain recombines TRBV15 with TRBJ2-7; the match to TRBD2 covers 14 bases. This CDR3 spans 16 amino acids. The V segment lost 1 base and the J segment 2 bases; nucleotides outside the gene matches: 1. Germline loops: CDR1 LNHNV, CDR2 YYDKDF (reference sequence).

The chain combines TRBV9 with TRBJ1-5; TRBD1 aligns across 8 bases. Per germline, CDR1 SGDLS and CDR2 YYNGEE. The CDR3 totals 15 residues. With 4 bases clipped from V and 4 bases from J, the junction kept 7 bases outside the gene matches. Written as DNA, the CDR3 is TGTGCCAGCAGCCGACAGGGGACCCGTAATCAGCCCCAGCATTTT. This translates into CASSRQGTRNQPQHF.

This clone has just a few counts. The chain couples TRBV29-1 to TRBJ1-1; D possibly corresponds to TRBD1 (6 bases). CDR1 is SQVTM and CDR2 is ANQGSEA in the germline V gene. The V end lost 5 bases, the J end lost 0 bases, and 19 bases lay between the germline ends. The CDR3 sequence is 16 residues long. The CDR3 nucleotides read TGCAGCGTTACCGGAACGACCGGGACAATGAACACTGAAGCTTTCTTT. Protein product: CSVTGTTGTMNTEAFF.

This chain joins TRBV27 and TRBJ1-5, with 8 bases lining up with TRBD1. The V and J ends lost 0 bases and 4 bases, in that order; junction bases with no gene match: 5. Germline CDR1 MNHEY, CDR2 SMNVEV (reference sequence). The CDR3 runs 16 residues. CDR3 region: CASSLSGTGLNQPQHF. In nucleotides, the CDR3 is TGTGCCAGCAGTTTATCCGGGACAGGTTTAAATCAGCCCCAGCATTTT.

Worth noting for this clone: A junction boundary mismatches the germline segment, possibly from a read error. Other nucleotide sequences in the sample specify the same CDR3. This chain connects TRBV7-9 to TRBJ2-3; D perhaps matches TRBD1 (6 bases). Germline CDR1 SEHNR, CDR2 FQNEAQ (reference sequence). The CDR3 totals 16 residues. The CDR3 coding sequence is TGCGCCAGCAGTGGAGGTACCGGGTCACTCACAGGGACGCAGTATTTT. Encoded protein: CASSGGTGSLTGTQYF.

The V gene is TRBV5-1, the J gene TRBJ1-4; TRBD1 agrees at 10 bases. CDR1 is SGHRS, CDR2 YFSETQ, per germline. The V segment lost 7 bases and the J segment 0 bases; nucleotides outside the gene matches: 9. This CDR3 has 17 residues. CDR3 amino acids: CASARTGGDATNEKLFF. CDR3 DNA sequence: TGCGCCAGCGCTCGGACAGGGGGAGACGCAACTAATGAAAAACTGTTTTTT.

This chain links TRBV16 with TRBJ1-1; TRBD1 is a possible D gene (6 bases). Germline lookup yields CDR1 KGHSY and CDR2 FQNENV. V lost 0 bases, J lost 1 base, and 9 bases lay in between. The CDR3 length is 15 residues. For the CDR3, the DNA is TGTGCCAGCAGCCAATCAATGGACAGGAACACTGAAGCTTTCTTT. It specifies CASSQSMDRNTEAFF.

The chain employs TRBV30 and TRBJ2-5; D not resolved. This CDR3 has 12 residues. Trimming pared 3 bases from V and 1 base from J, leaving 6 bases between. The V gene's germline CDR1 is GTSNPN and CDR2 SVGIG (reference sequence). The CDR3 loop reads CAWRHSQETQYF. Here the CDR3 DNA reads TGTGCCTGGAGACATTCCCAAGAGACCCAGTACTTC.

The rearrangement links TRBV7-7 to TRBJ1-4; 10 bases align to TRBD1. Germline V lookup: CDR1 SSHAT, CDR2 FNYEAQ (reference sequence). This CDR3 is built from 14 residues. V trimming: 6 bases; J trimming: 8 bases; junction bases outside the gene matches: 6. This CDR3 is CASRPGQGEEKLFF. Here the CDR3 DNA reads TGTGCCAGCAGACCCGGACAGGGGGAAGAAAAACTGTTTTTT.

J is TRBJ1-6 and V is TRBV11-3; D perhaps matches TRBD1 (5 bases). The germline CDR1 and CDR2 sequences are SGHNT and YENEEA. V dropped 8 bases and J dropped 7 bases, with 18 bases sitting between them. This CDR3 is 15 amino acids long. The CDR3 DNA sequence: TGTGCCAGCCCCGGCGCGGAGGGGTACAATTCACCCCTCCACTTT. This encodes CASPGAEGYNSPLHF.

This clone was counted between two and nine times. The CDR3 coding sequence is TGTGCCAGCAGTTTACAGGGGAGAATGAACACTGAAGCTTTCTTT. This codes for CASSLQGRMNTEAFF. The genes are TRBV6-5 and TRBJ1-1, with 7 bases lining up with TRBD1. Germline CDR1 reads MNHEY; CDR2 reads SVGAGI. With V trimmed by 4 bases and J by 0 bases, 5 bases remained unmatched. This CDR3 has 15 amino acids.

This chain links TRBV19 with TRBJ1-2, with D perhaps TRBD1 (6 bases). V was shortened by 7 bases and J by 6 bases, with 18 bases between the two germline ends. Germline V gene lookup returns CDR1 LNHDA and CDR2 SQIVND (reference sequence). This CDR3 is 14 amino acids long. The CDR3 loop reads CASTRGQRRNGYTF. CDR3 DNA: TGTGCCAGTACTCGCGGACAGAGGCGAAATGGCTACACCTTC. Supplemented by reference TRBV19 and TRBJ1-2, the full variable domain reads DGGITQSPKYLFRKEGQNVTLSCEQNLNHDAMYWYRQDPGQGLRLIYYSQIVNDFQKGDIAEGYSVSREKKESFPLTVTSAQKNPTAFYLCASTRGQRRNGYTFGSGTRLTVV.

Points on this clone: Other DNA sequences in the same sample also yield this CDR3. V and J are TRBV6-4 and TRBJ2-3, with 14 bases matching TRBD2. J lost 4 bases, V lost 0 bases, and 0 bases had no gene match. Germline V CDR1 and CDR2: MRHNA, SNTAGT. The CDR3 runs 16 residues. The CDR3 region has the DNA TGTGCCAGCAGTGACTCGACTAGCGGGGGGGCAGATACGCAGTATTTT. Amino acid sequence: CASSDSTSGGADTQYF.

The rearrangement joins TRBV11-2 to TRBJ1-5, with D possibly matching TRBD1 (6 bases). Trimming removed 3 bases from V and 5 bases from J, with 11 bases in between. The V gene's germline CDR1 is SGHAT and CDR2 FQNNGV. This CDR3 has 14 amino acids. CDR3 DNA sequence: TGTGCCAGCAGCTTTAACAGGGACGATCAGCCCCAGCATTTT. Amino acids: CASSFNRDDQPQHF.

The J gene is TRBJ1-2, the V gene TRBV12-5; 10 nucleotides match TRBD1. The CDR3 is 19 residues long. The germline V gene has CDR1 LGHNT and CDR2 FRNRAP. With 1 base clipped from V and 4 bases from J, the junction kept 15 bases outside the gene matches. The CDR3 DNA reads TGTGCTAGTGGTTTGGAGACAAGCACGGACAGGGGGGCATTCTATGGCTACACCTTC. This encodes CASGLETSTDRGAFYGYTF.

This clone occurred a few times. The chain is built from TRBV10-2 and TRBJ2-3; 7 positions match TRBD2. There are 17 residues in the CDR3. V shed 11 bases, J shed 4 bases, and the junction held 21 bases outside the gene matches. CDR1 WSHSY and CDR2 SAAADI come from the germline V gene. CDR3 bases: TGCGCCCAGCGATATGAGCGGGGTGTTAAGGTAGCAGATACGCAGTATTTT. Protein product: CAQRYERGVKVADTQYF.